This T cell receptor beta chain was retrieved from a study of OX40 agonist ivuxolimab in advanced cancers. Across the study: An agonistic human IgG2 monoclonal antibody against OX40 (CD134) was given. Participants, 75% to 85% male, averaged roughly 55 years of age, ranging from about 23 to 80. Every 2 weeks, ivuxolimab was infused into the patients intravenously at between 0.01 and 10 mg/kg.

Baseline, cycle 4 day 1, and cycle 7 day 1 were the blood sampling points. Profiling relied on immunoSEQ multiplex PCR, and the TCRdb table lists in-frame clones only, not all of them. This table has approximately 45,000 clones, about 93% appearing once. The CDR3 is 15 amino acids. Looked up from germline, CDR1 is MNHNY and CDR2 is SVGAGI (reference sequence). Trimming shortened V by 7 bases and J by 3 bases, and 18 bases separated the two germline ends. This receptor was obtained from an adult with an advanced solid tumor such as melanoma, head and neck, liver or kidney cancer. The chain links TRBV6-6 to TRBJ1-1; unclear D gene. The source material was CD4+ or CD8+ T cells sorted from blood, sampled in a trial of the OX40 agonist ivuxolimab. CDR3 nucleotides: TGTGCCAGCACCCCGCCCCATCGGGGAGACACTGAAGCTTTCTTT. This gives the protein CASTPPHRGDTEAFF.